This TCR beta chain derives from a study of identical twins. Study findings and constraints: The analysis was cross-sectional rather than longitudinal within donors.

The authors used template switching to add a universal primer site and gave cDNA unique molecular identifiers. Via MiXCR, TCRdb re-called the 5' RACE reads, giving one row per CDR3 protein. The repertoire consists of hundreds of thousands of distinct CDR3 sequences, with 8.5% to 9.5% occurring once and the leading ten covering 0.8% to 1%. In this sample, this clonotype turned up many times. Its specificity is unknown. The same sample was also used in a study of yellow fever vaccine responses in identical twins.

The source of this sequence is a woman aged 18-29 years in good health. Sequenced sample: PBMCs.

The CDR3 nucleotides read TGTGCCAGCAGCCAATTTGGATCAGGGGATACGCAGTATTTT. It codes for CASSQFGSGDTQYF. This chain joins TRBV16 and TRBJ2-3, with D tentatively TRBD1 (5 bases). The CDR3 is 14 residues long. V lost 1 base and J 6 bases, leaving 11 bases between the germline ends. Germline CDR1 is KGHSY and CDR2 is FQNENV.